These 30 T cell receptor beta chains were all obtained from the same sample, sequenced in a study of blood T cell repertoires in COVID-19. This table comes from immunoSEQ multiplex PCR, and its TCRdb copy is limited to in-frame clones, with some not included. The sample yields a few hundred thousand clones, 80% to 85% seen once. Sequenced material: peripheral blood. Source of these receptors: a woman younger than 45 who had recovered from COVID-19.

This clone has a single count. The rearrangement uses TRBV20-1 and TRBJ2-7, with TRBD1 matching over 7 bases. The germline V gene has CDR1 DFQATT and CDR2 SNEGSKA (reference sequence). V gave up 3 bases and J gave up 1 base; unmatched junction bases: 9. CDR3 length: 15 residues. CDR3: CSASSTRQGSYEQYF. The CDR3 DNA sequence: TGCAGTGCTAGTAGTACCAGACAGGGTTCCTACGAGCAGTACTTC.

This chain joins TRBV27 and TRBJ1-1; D not certain. Germline lookup yields CDR1 MNHEY and CDR2 SMNVEV (reference sequence). With 3 bases removed from V and 5 bases from J, the gap between germline ends came to 10 bases. There are 13 residues in the CDR3. The CDR3 DNA is TGTGCCAGCAGTTTTAGTCGAGGGACTGAAGCTTTCTTT. Amino acid sequence: CASSFSRGTEAFF.

The gene calls are TRBV15 and TRBJ1-4; D is unclear. The CDR3 consists of 18 residues. Trimming removed 4 bases at V and 7 bases at J, with 25 bases between. Germline V lookup: CDR1 LNHNV, CDR2 YYDKDF (reference sequence). In DNA, the CDR3 is TGTGCCACCAGCACCTCGGTTCTCACGGGGTTAAGGGCTGAAAAACTGTTTTTT. This codes for CATSTSVLTGLRAEKLFF.

The rearrangement uses TRBV5-4 and TRBJ2-1; TRBD1 agrees at 9 bases. The CDR3 is made up of 14 amino acids. V gave up 1 base and J gave up 9 bases; unmatched junction bases: 5. Looked up from germline, CDR1 is SGHNT and CDR2 is YYREEE (reference sequence). The CDR3: CASSLRDRESEQFF. As DNA, the CDR3 is TGTGCCAGCAGCTTGAGGGACAGGGAAAGTGAGCAGTTCTTC. Filled out from reference TRBV5-4 and TRBJ2-1, the complete variable domain reads ETGVTQSPTHLIKTRGQQVTLRCSSQSGHNTVSWYQQALGQGPQFIFQYYREEENGRGNFPPRFSGLQFPNYSSELNVNALELDDSALYLCASSLRDRESEQFFGPGTRLTVL.

This sequence joins TRBV28 and TRBJ2-4, with D possibly matching TRBD2 (6 bases). Germline CDR1 is MDHEN and CDR2 is SYDVKM. CDR3 length: 12 amino acids. V was pared by 7 bases and J by 15 bases, with 19 bases between. The CDR3 protein is CASTDLREFRYF. The CDR3 bases are TGTGCCAGCACCGATTTACGGGAGTTTCGGTACTTC.

The chain recombines TRBV30 with TRBJ2-1; 11 bases match TRBD2. With V trimmed by 1 base and J by 7 bases, 12 bases remained unmatched. Germline lookup yields CDR1 GTSNPN and CDR2 SVGIG (reference sequence). This CDR3 has 17 amino acids. The CDR3 DNA reads TGTGCCTGGAGTGGAATGTGGGTAGCGGGAGGGCGGAATGAGCAGTTCTTC. This translates into CAWSGMWVAGGRNEQFF. Using reference TRBV30 and TRBJ2-1 for the parts outside the CDR3, the full variable domain is SQTIHQWPATLVQPVGSPLSLECTVEGTSNPNLYWYRQAAGRGLQLLFYSVGIGQISSEVPQNLSASRPQDRQFILSSKKLLLSDSGFYLCAWSGMWVAGGRNEQFFGPGTRLTVL.

The chain employs TRBV2 and TRBJ1-5, with TRBD1 matching 12 bases. The V and J ends lost 10 bases and 6 bases, in that order; junction bases with no gene match: 7. This CDR3 contains 14 residues. Germline-derived CDR1 and CDR2 are SNHLY and FYNNEI. CDR3 in DNA: TGTGCCAAGGGGGACAGGGGGCCGGCTCAGCCCCAGCATTTT. Protein product: CAKGDRGPAQPQHF.

This clone was detected a few times. This chain connects TRBV27 to TRBJ2-4, with D perhaps TRBD1 (6 bases). V lost 4 bases, J lost 0 bases, and 10 bases lay in between. The CDR3 is made up of 15 amino acids. Per germline, CDR1 MNHEY and CDR2 SMNVEV (reference sequence). CDR3 in amino acids: CASSSLGGAKNIQYF. CDR3 sequence (DNA): TGTGCCAGCAGTTCCCTAGGGGGAGCCAAAAACATTCAGTACTTC.

The rearrangement uses TRBV19 and TRBJ2-2, with TRBD1 as a possible D gene (6 bases). Trimming left V 1 base short and J 4 bases short, with 10 bases between. CDR3 length equals 15 residues. Germline values: CDR1 LNHDA, CDR2 SQIVND (reference sequence). CDR3 DNA: TGTGCCAGTAGTATAGGCGGCAGGGGCACCGGGGAGCTGTTTTTT. It codes for CASSIGGRGTGELFF.

The genes are TRBV6-5 and TRBJ1-2, with a weak D call TRBD1 (5 bases). This CDR3 comprises 14 residues. V was trimmed by 10 bases and J by 4 bases, leaving 19 bases between them. Germline V gene lookup returns CDR1 MNHEY and CDR2 SVGAGI. CDR3 DNA: TGTGCCACCCAGTTCGGGGGTCCTAGCTATGGCTACACCTTC. It encodes CATQFGGPSYGYTF.

In its sample, this clone was seen once. The DNA of the CDR3 is TGTGCCTGGAGTAGGAGAAGGACCGGGGAGCTGTTTTTT. As protein: CAWSRRRTGELFF. The chain joins TRBV30 to TRBJ2-2; no clear D. The germline V gene encodes CDR1 GTSNPN and CDR2 SVGIG (reference sequence). The CDR3 consists of 13 residues. V lost 2 bases and J lost 5, with 9 bases in between.

The chain uses TRBV29-1 and TRBJ2-1; D ambiguous. The CDR3 has 14 residues. V dropped 0 bases and J dropped 7 bases, with 13 bases sitting between them. Germline CDR1 reads SQVTM; CDR2 reads ANQGSEA. Written as DNA, the CDR3 is TGCAGCGTTGAAGAAGGAACAGTAGGAAATGAGCAGTTCTTC. It codes for CSVEEGTVGNEQFF.

The rearrangement joins TRBV5-1 to TRBJ2-3; 7 bases are shared with TRBD2. Germline values: CDR1 SGHRS, CDR2 YFSETQ. The CDR3 has 15 residues. Trimming at V came to 5 bases and at J to 8 bases, leaving 14 bases not matched to a gene. Here the CDR3 DNA reads TGCGCCAGCAGGCCCGGGACTAAACCGGAGGGTACGCAGTATTTT. Translated, it gives CASRPGTKPEGTQYF.

V usage is TRBV6-5 and J usage is TRBJ1-5; the D is unclear. This CDR3 has 14 amino acids. Per the germline V gene, CDR1 is MNHEY and CDR2 is SVGAGI. V dropped 9 bases and J dropped 0 bases, with 12 bases sitting between them. The CDR3 nucleotides read TGTGCCAGTTCGCGCGGAAATAGCAATCAGCCCCAGCATTTT. Its protein is CASSRGNSNQPQHF.

The J gene is TRBJ2-3, the V gene TRBV6-5, with D possibly TRBD2 on 6 matching bases. The germline V and J ends were trimmed by 8 bases and 4 bases, with 10 bases remaining between them. Germline CDR1 MNHEY, CDR2 SVGAGI. This CDR3 contains 12 residues. This chain's CDR3 is CASGRPADTQYF. The CDR3 coding sequence is TGTGCCAGCGGGAGGCCGGCAGATACGCAGTATTTT.

J is TRBJ1-5 and V is TRBV4-2, with D tentatively TRBD1 (6 bases). The germline gives CDR1 LGHNA, CDR2 YNFKEQ. The CDR3 consists of 14 residues. The germline V and J ends were trimmed by 0 bases and 7 bases, with 10 bases remaining between them. CDR3: CASSQEGGHQPQHF. The CDR3 DNA reads as TGTGCCAGCAGCCAAGAAGGGGGTCACCAGCCCCAGCATTTT.

The V call is TRBV7-9, the J call TRBJ1-6; 11 positions agree with TRBD1. Germline CDR1 is SEHNR and CDR2 is FQNEAQ (reference sequence). The CDR3 extends over 19 amino acids. Trimming took 4 bases from V and 9 from J; bases not matched to a gene: 17. The CDR3 bases are TGTGCCAGCAGCTCCCGGGGGGACAGGGGGAATAGCCAGTTTTCACCCCTCCACTTT. Translated, it gives CASSSRGDRGNSQFSPLHF.

The V call is TRBV6-4, the J call TRBJ2-5; D not certain. V was trimmed by 4 bases and J by 3 bases, leaving 9 bases between them. The CDR3 runs 13 residues. CDR1 MRHNA and CDR2 SNTAGT come from the germline V gene. Here the CDR3 reads CASSVKPKETQYF. CDR3 coding DNA: TGTGCCAGCAGTGTTAAGCCCAAAGAGACCCAGTACTTC.

This clone has only a few counts. The rearrangement joins TRBV27 to TRBJ2-3; 7 bases align to TRBD1. The CDR3 extends over 14 amino acids. Germline V gene lookup returns CDR1 MNHEY and CDR2 SMNVEV (reference sequence). The V segment lost 2 bases and the J segment 4 bases; nucleotides outside the gene matches: 3. The chain's CDR3 is CASSLRQGADTQYF. CDR3 nucleotide sequence: TGTGCCAGCAGTTTACGGCAGGGGGCAGATACGCAGTATTTT.

V gene TRBV29-1 combines with J gene TRBJ1-2, with D possibly TRBD1 on 6 matching bases. CDR3 length equals 11 residues. The germline V gene encodes CDR1 SQVTM and CDR2 ANQGSEA. The V gene lost 8 bases and the J gene lost 8 bases, with 15 bases spanning the gap. CDR3 nucleotide sequence: TGCAGCTTTAACAGGGTTCTAGGCTACACCTTC. As protein: CSFNRVLGYTF.

The chain joins TRBV5-1 to TRBJ2-3; 10 nucleotides match TRBD2. The CDR3 has 19 amino acids. Looked up from germline, CDR1 is SGHRS and CDR2 is YFSETQ. V shed 0 bases, J shed 0 bases, and the junction held 10 bases outside the gene matches. CDR3 region: CASSLAPSGSSSSTDTQYF. The CDR3 coding sequence is TGCGCCAGCAGCTTGGCCCCTAGCGGGAGTTCATCTAGCACAGATACGCAGTATTTT.

The genes are TRBV28 and TRBJ2-3, with 14 nucleotides matching TRBD2. Unmatched junction bases numbered 9, after V lost 7 bases and J lost 6 bases. CDR1 MDHEN and CDR2 SYDVKM come from the germline V gene. The CDR3 spans 16 residues. The chain's CDR3 is CASTEGLAGVGDTQYF. Written as DNA, the CDR3 is TGTGCCAGCACTGAGGGACTAGCGGGAGTTGGGGATACGCAGTATTTT.

The chain couples TRBV2 to TRBJ1-4, with 7 bases that match TRBD1. Germline V gives CDR1 SNHLY, CDR2 FYNNEI. V lost 6 bases to trimming and J lost 9 bases; unmatched junction nucleotides: 13. The CDR3 is made up of 15 amino acids. The CDR3 protein is CASSGSPGQTKKLFF. Here the CDR3 DNA reads TGTGCCAGCAGCGGTTCACCGGGACAGACTAAAAAACTGTTTTTT.

The chain has TRBV5-1 and TRBJ2-7, with 10 bases aligning to TRBD1. V was clipped by 4 bases and J by 4 bases; unmatched bases: 5. CDR1 is SGHRS and CDR2 is YFSETQ in the germline V gene. This CDR3 is built from 14 residues. CDR3 bases: TGCGCCAGCAGCAAGACAGGGGGCTTGTACGAGCAGTACTTC. It codes for CASSKTGGLYEQYF.

This chain links TRBV27 with TRBJ1-2, with 7 bases matching TRBD1. The CDR3 loop spans 13 amino acids. J gave up 8 bases and V 4 bases, and 7 bases lay outside the gene matches. Germline loops: CDR1 MNHEY, CDR2 SMNVEV (reference sequence). Here the CDR3 DNA reads TGTGCCAGCAGTTCCAACAGGGGAAGAGGCTACACCTTC. Residues: CASSSNRGRGYTF.

J is TRBJ1-3 and V is TRBV5-1; TRBD1 matches at 7 bases. The CDR3 loop spans 17 amino acids. The V gene's germline CDR1 is SGHRS and CDR2 YFSETQ. J gave up 0 bases and V 2 bases, and 8 bases lay outside the gene matches. DNA of the CDR3: TGCGCCAGCAGCTTTATCTCCGGGACAGACTCTGGAAACACCATATATTTT. Its protein is CASSFISGTDSGNTIYF.

V gene TRBV5-1 combines with J gene TRBJ1-2; 8 nucleotides agree with TRBD1. The ends lost 2 bases at V and 6 bases at J; junction bases unmatched: 3. The CDR3 extends over 13 amino acids. In germline, CDR1 is SGHRS, CDR2 YFSETQ. The CDR3 sequence is CASSFGQGDGYTF. The DNA of the CDR3 is TGCGCCAGCAGCTTCGGACAGGGCGATGGCTACACCTTC.

The chain joins TRBV6-5 to TRBJ2-7, with D possibly matching TRBD2 (5 bases). Germline V CDR1 and CDR2: MNHEY, SVGAGI. Trimming pared 0 bases from V and 6 bases from J, leaving 6 bases between. The CDR3 totals 12 residues. The CDR3 protein is CASSYSRGEQYF. The DNA for the CDR3 is TGTGCCAGCAGTTACTCCCGGGGCGAGCAGTACTTC.

V and J are TRBV28 and TRBJ2-4; a possible D gene is TRBD1 (5 bases). Trimming cost V 8 bases and J 7 bases, with 12 bases left between them. CDR1 and CDR2 from the germline V gene are MDHEN and SYDVKM. CDR3 length: 12 residues. The DNA of the CDR3 is TGTGCCAGCCAGGGCTCCCAGAACATTCAGTACTTC. Amino acids: CASQGSQNIQYF. Combining the CDR3 with reference TRBV28 and TRBJ2-4 gives the whole variable domain DVKVTQSSRYLVKRTGEKVFLECVQDMDHENMFWYRQDPGLGLRLIYFSYDVKMKEKGDIPEGYSVSREKKERFSLILESASTNQTSMYLCASQGSQNIQYFGAGTRLSVL.

V and J are TRBV7-9 and TRBJ2-3, with 10 nucleotides matching TRBD2. This CDR3 has 15 amino acids. Germline V gene lookup returns CDR1 SEHNR and CDR2 FQNEAQ (reference sequence). Trimming removed 5 bases from V and 5 bases from J; junction bases left unmatched: 7. CDR3 DNA sequence: TGTGCCAGCAGCGAAAGCGGGAGGGCCATAGATACGCAGTATTTT. This translates into CASSESGRAIDTQYF.